This entry lists 20 T cell receptor beta chains sequenced from one sample in a study of metastatic and nonmetastatic thyroid tumors. MiXCR re-clonotyped the PCR reads for TCRdb. The profile shows about 33,000 clones, 15% to 20% of them singletons. No treatment of any kind had been given to any patient before thyroid surgery. Input material: blood. These receptors were obtained from a female donor with papillary thyroid cancer or a benign thyroid nodule (not recorded which). Some clones in this sample may be carry-over from other donors' samples.

This clone has a count of ten or more. The chain has TRBV20-1 and TRBJ1-1; D is possibly TRBD1 (6 bases). CDR1 and CDR2 (germline): DFQATT, SNEGSKA (reference sequence). The CDR3 consists of 12 residues. V shed 2 bases and J shed 6 bases, with 10 bases lying between them. The CDR3 region has the DNA TGCAGTGCTAGATGGGGGCTACCTGAAGCTTTCTTT. This codes for CSARWGLPEAFF.

This clone is medium-sized (0.01 to 0.1%) by share. The V call is TRBV6-1, the J call TRBJ1-1; D not certain. Trimming shortened V by 7 bases and J by 4 bases, and 16 bases separated the two germline ends. The CDR3 covers 14 residues. The germline CDR1 and CDR2 sequences are MNHNS and SASEGT. CDR3 sequence (DNA): TGTGCCAGCAATCCCGGGGAGACGGGCACTGAAGCTTTCTTT. Its protein product is CASNPGETGTEAFF.

This clone was observed many times. An end of the junction does not agree with germline; a read error may underlie this. The same CDR3 also results from other DNA sequences found in this sample. The chain recombines TRBV4-2 with TRBJ2-5; perhaps TRBD2 as D (7 bases). The length of the CDR3 is 17 residues. Looked up from germline, CDR1 is LGHNA and CDR2 is YNFKEQ. The CDR3 DNA reads TGTGCTAGCAGCCAAGATCTGGGGCGGGGGCCCCAAGAGACCCAGTACTTC. Its protein is CASSQDLGRGPQETQYF.

This clone has ten or more counts. This chain uses TRBV20-1 with TRBJ2-3; a possible D gene is TRBD1 (7 bases). CDR3 length: 15 residues. Germline V lookup: CDR1 DFQATT, CDR2 SNEGSKA (reference sequence). V lost 6 bases, J lost 5 bases, and 21 bases lay in between. CDR3: CSAPSAGGLLDTQYF. The CDR3 nucleotides are TGCAGTGCCCCGTCGGCAGGGGGGCTCTTAGATACGCAGTATTTT.

This clone was detected ten times or more. This clone may be a read error of a much larger clone one base away. The V call is TRBV2, the J call TRBJ2-3, with D uncertain. The V end was cut by 5 bases, the J end by 3 bases, with 12 bases between. Germline loops: CDR1 SNHLY, CDR2 FYNNEI. The CDR3 totals 14 residues. CDR3 sequence (DNA): TGTGCCAGCAGTCCGGGTATGAGAACAGATACGCAGTATTTT. Translating it yields CASSPGMRTDTQYF.

In its sample, this clone was seen many times. The chain combines TRBV5-1 with TRBJ1-2; D might be TRBD1 (6 bases). Per the germline V gene, CDR1 is SGHRS and CDR2 is YFSETQ. CDR3 length: 17 amino acids. V lost 3 bases, J lost 4 bases, and 22 bases lay in between. The CDR3 nucleotides are TGCGCCAGCAGCTGGCCCCACAGGGATAGGGTCGGCTATGGCTACACCTTC. Residues: CASSWPHRDRVGYGYTF.

This clone counts as medium-sized. DNA of the CDR3: TGTGCCAGCAGCTCAAATTATGGCTACACCTTC. It is translated as CASSSNYGYTF. The chain uses TRBV7-2 and TRBJ1-2; D remains unclear. The CDR3 totals 11 residues. V was clipped by 4 bases and J by 5 bases, with 5 bases between them. In germline, CDR1 is SGHTA, CDR2 FQGNSA.

This clone occurred many times. The J gene is TRBJ2-7, the V gene TRBV12-3 or TRBV12-4, with 9 nucleotides matching TRBD1. This CDR3 contains 14 residues. V was pared by 7 bases and J by 2 bases, with 6 bases of the junction left unmatched. The DNA for the CDR3 is TGTGCCAGCACTCCCAGGGACAGGGCCTACGAGCAGTACTTC. Its protein product is CASTPRDRAYEQYF.

In its sample, this clone is medium-sized. The chain recombines TRBV6-1 with TRBJ1-2; TRBD1 aligns across 7 bases. V lost 7 bases and J lost 0; bases outside the gene matches: 8. The germline CDR1 and CDR2 sequences are MNHNS and SASEGT. There are 15 residues in the CDR3. The CDR3 loop is CASTPWDRANYGYTF. CDR3 DNA: TGTGCCAGCACCCCTTGGGACAGAGCTAACTATGGCTACACCTTC.

As regards this clone: At one of its ends the junction is not consistent with the germline gene, which may arise from a read error. The rearrangement links TRBV7-3 to TRBJ2-7, with D perhaps TRBD1 (5 bases). The CDR3 has 15 residues. Germline V CDR1 and CDR2: SGHTA, FQGTGA. For the CDR3, the DNA is TGTGCCAGCATCTTAGGGCCATGGGGCGTCAACGAGCAGTACTTC. Residues: CASILGPWGVNEQYF. Together with reference TRBV7-3 and TRBJ2-7, the CDR3 gives the full variable domain: GAGVSQTPSNKVTEKGKYVELRCDPISGHTALYWYRQSLGQGPEFLIYFQGTGAADDSGLPNDRFFAVRPEGSVSTLKIQRTERGDSAVYLCASILGPWGVNEQYFGPGTRLTVT.

As for this clone: One end of the junction is discordant with germline, which a read error may explain. The V gene is TRBV20-1, the J gene TRBJ1-1, with TRBD1 matching 7 bases. The CDR3 contains 14 residues. The germline V gene has CDR1 DFQATT and CDR2 SNEGSKA (reference sequence). CDR3 amino acids: CSSSIGTASTEAFF. The CDR3, as DNA: TGCAGTTCTAGTATCGGGACAGCGAGCACTGAAGCTTTCTTT.

This clone showed up many times. This chain joins TRBV6-1 and TRBJ2-5; TRBD2 matches 9 bases. This CDR3 is 13 amino acids long. Germline CDR1 and CDR2: MNHNS and SASEGT. V lost 7 bases and J lost 5; bases outside the gene matches: 5. The CDR3: CASTARGGETQYF. The CDR3 DNA sequence: TGTGCCAGCACCGCGCGGGGGGGGGAGACCCAGTACTTC.

Comment on this clone: A read error may be the cause here, since a much bigger clone is one base away. J is TRBJ1-1 and V is TRBV5-6, with D perhaps matching TRBD1 (6 bases). There are 14 residues in the CDR3. Germline V CDR1 and CDR2: SGHDT, YYEEEE. Here the CDR3 reads CASSFTGSNTGAFF. In DNA form, the CDR3 reads TGTGCCAGCAGCTTCACAGGGTCCAACACTGGAGCTTTCTTT.

Note on this clone: At one of its ends the junction is not consistent with the germline gene, which may arise from a read error. The chain is built from TRBV28 and TRBJ2-7, with a tentative D call TRBD2 (6 bases). Germline CDR1 reads MDHEN; CDR2 reads SYDVKM. This CDR3 comprises 17 residues. CDR3 loop: CAIRSAGAGSMDYEQYF. The CDR3 region has the DNA TGCGCCATCAGATCCGCCGGTGCGGGGAGCATGGACTACGAGCAGTACTTC.

This chain links TRBV28 with TRBJ1-1; D not certain. The V gene lost 7 bases and the J gene lost 3 bases, with 12 bases spanning the gap. The germline V gene encodes CDR1 MDHEN and CDR2 SYDVKM. The CDR3 sequence is 13 residues long. This CDR3 is CASITDGHTEAFF. The DNA for the CDR3 is TGTGCCAGCATCACGGACGGTCACACTGAAGCTTTCTTT. Supplemented by reference TRBV28 and TRBJ1-1, the full variable domain reads DVKVTQSSRYLVKRTGEKVFLECVQDMDHENMFWYRQDPGLGLRLIYFSYDVKMKEKGDIPEGYSVSREKKERFSLILESASTNQTSMYLCASITDGHTEAFFGQGTRLTVV.

This clone was picked up many times. CDR3 DNA: TGTGCCAGCAGTTACTCAGGGCGGAGGGGCACAGATACGCAGTATTTT. It codes for CASSYSGRRGTDTQYF. The chain carries TRBV6-5 and TRBJ2-3; tentative D call: TRBD2 (6 bases). The CDR3 has 16 residues. With 0 bases removed from V and 1 base from J, the gap between germline ends came to 11 bases. Germline loops: CDR1 MNHEY, CDR2 SVGAGI.

This clone was seen many times. V and J are TRBV4-2 and TRBJ2-7; possibly TRBD1 for D (5 bases). V was trimmed by 5 bases and J by 6 bases, leaving 20 bases between them. This CDR3 is built from 15 residues. Germline CDR1 is LGHNA and CDR2 is YNFKEQ. In DNA form, the CDR3 reads TGTGCCAGCAGCTCACAGGACGGATATTTTGGCGAGCAGTACTTC. Residues: CASSSQDGYFGEQYF.

CDR3 loop: CSARDPTGDTGELFF. The CDR3, as DNA: TGCAGTGCTAGAGATCCTACAGGAGACACCGGGGAGCTGTTTTTT. The rearrangement links TRBV20-1 to TRBJ2-2; TRBD1 is a possible D gene (5 bases). Trimming shortened V by 0 bases and J by 3 bases, and 11 bases separated the two germline ends. The CDR3 is 15 amino acids. From germline, CDR1 is DFQATT and CDR2 SNEGSKA (reference sequence).

This clone was detected ten times or more. The rearrangement links TRBV4-2 to TRBJ2-1; D gene uncertain. This CDR3 is 14 amino acids long. The germline gives CDR1 LGHNA, CDR2 YNFKEQ. Trimming took 1 base from V and 5 from J, leaving 9 bases between them. In DNA, the CDR3 is TGTGCCAGCAGCCAAGGAAACAACAACAATGAGCAGTTCTTC. Its protein product is CASSQGNNNNEQFF.

A note on this clone: Since a much larger clone is just one base distant, this may be a read error. The genes are TRBV7-8 and TRBJ2-1; 12 bases are shared with TRBD2. Germline CDR1 SGHVS, CDR2 FQNEAQ. The CDR3 is 17 amino acids. For the CDR3, the DNA is TGTGCCAGCAGCCACCTACCTCTAGCGGGAGGGTTGGATGAGCATTTCTTC. This gives the protein CASSHLPLAGGLDEHFF.